The 8 T cell receptor beta chains presented below share a single source sample, sequenced in a study of blood T cell repertoires in COVID-19. Method: immunoSEQ multiplex PCR; TCRdb's copy keeps in-frame clones and lacks some. The repertoire holds approximately 140,000 clones, 80% to 90% seen once, with approximately 3.5% in the top ten. Sequenced: peripheral blood. The receptors were gathered from a man between 65 and 79 years old with acute or convalescent COVID-19.

The sample holds many counts of this clone. This chain connects TRBV5-8 to TRBJ2-7; TRBD2 matches at 14 bases. The CDR3 length is 17 residues. The germline V gene has CDR1 SGHTS and CDR2 YDEGEE. V lost 6 bases to trimming and J lost 3 bases; unmatched junction nucleotides: 11. Written as DNA, the CDR3 is TGTGCCAGCATCCCGGGACTAGCGGGAGTAAAGATCTACGAGCAGTACTTC. The encoded protein is CASIPGLAGVKIYEQYF. Full variable domain (rest looked up from reference TRBV5-8 and TRBJ2-7): EAGVTQSPTHLIKTRGQQATLRCSPISGHTSVYWYQQALGLGLQFLLWYDEGEERNRGNFPPRFSGRQFPNYSSELNVNALELEDSALYLCASIPGLAGVKIYEQYFGPGTRLTVT.

This chain joins TRBV6-5 and TRBJ1-5, with a tentative D call TRBD1 (5 bases). The CDR3 has 15 amino acids. The germline V and J ends were trimmed by 4 bases and 0 bases, with 10 bases remaining between them. Germline V gene lookup returns CDR1 MNHEY and CDR2 SVGAGI. This CDR3 reads CASSLTEYSNQPQHF. CDR3 DNA sequence: TGTGCCAGCAGTTTGACAGAATATAGCAATCAGCCCCAGCATTTT.

The chain has TRBV9 and TRBJ1-1, with D unclear. Germline V lookup: CDR1 SGDLS, CDR2 YYNGEE. Between the trimmed V and J ends, which lost 0 bases and 4 bases, there was a span of 10 bases. The CDR3 spans 14 residues. In DNA, the CDR3 is TGTGCCAGCAGCGTAGATGGTATGAGCACTGAAGCTTTCTTT. Translating it yields CASSVDGMSTEAFF.

V usage is TRBV13 and J usage is TRBJ1-2; tentatively, D is TRBD1 (5 bases). The CDR3 totals 15 residues. Germline V CDR1 and CDR2: PRHDT, FYEKMQ (reference sequence). Trimming took off 5 bases at V and 4 bases at J, with 17 bases between the two ends. The CDR3 DNA follows: TGTGCCAGCAGCACCGGACACCCCGGGAGCTATGGCTACACCTTC. Translating gives CASSTGHPGSYGYTF. The variable domain in full, completed from reference TRBV13 and TRBJ1-2, reads AAGVIQSPRHLIKEKRETATLKCYPIPRHDTVYWYQQGPGQDPQFLISFYEKMQSDKGSIPDRFSAQQFSDYHSELNMSSLELGDSALYFCASSTGHPGSYGYTFGSGTRLTVV.

This chain uses TRBV24-1 with TRBJ1-5, with 8 bases identical to TRBD1. V was clipped by 1 base and J by 4 bases; unmatched bases: 5. CDR1 and CDR2 (germline): KGHDR, SFDVKD. This CDR3 is 16 amino acids long. The CDR3 sequence: CATSDFSTGGNQPQHF. CDR3 DNA sequence: TGTGCCACCAGTGATTTCAGCACAGGGGGGAATCAGCCCCAGCATTTT.

The CDR3, as DNA: TGTGCCAGCAGTTACAAGGAGACAGGGGACTATGGCTACACCTTC. It specifies CASSYKETGDYGYTF. The V call is TRBV6-5, the J call TRBJ1-2; 8 nucleotides align to TRBD1. V lost 2 bases to trimming and J lost 3 bases; unmatched junction nucleotides: 5. CDR3 length equals 15 residues. The germline V gene has CDR1 MNHEY and CDR2 SVGAGI.

The rearrangement uses TRBV7-3 and TRBJ1-1, with 11 bases matching TRBD1. CDR1 is SGHTA and CDR2 is FQGTGA in the germline V gene. The V segment lost 5 bases and the J segment 4 bases; nucleotides outside the gene matches: 9. The length of the CDR3 is 16 residues. Written as DNA, the CDR3 is TGTGCCAGCAGCCCAGGGGGACAGGGGGTGAGCACTGAAGCTTTCTTT. This translates into CASSPGGQGVSTEAFF.

The chain has TRBV4-3 and TRBJ1-4; D might be TRBD1 (6 bases). V lost 3 bases and J 0 bases, leaving 11 bases between the germline ends. CDR1 is LGHNA and CDR2 is YSLEER in the germline V gene. This CDR3 is 16 amino acids long. The CDR3 loop reads CASSQRGGPTNEKLFF. Written as DNA, the CDR3 is TGCGCCAGCAGCCAGAGGGGGGGGCCAACTAATGAAAAACTGTTTTTT.